Sequencing of this T cell receptor beta chain was carried out in a study of tumor-infiltrating lymphocytes in primary liver carcinoma. From approximately 0.5 ug of total RNA, TCR beta-specific cDNA was reverse-transcribed using a constant-region primer. Slightly modified ARM-PCR served as the procedure for the TCR beta libraries. These libraries came from three rounds of nested multiplex PCR. With TRBV1-TRBV30 forward primers and a C-beta reverse primer, the first two PCR rounds were run for approximately 10 cycles each. TCRdb reprocessed the multiplex PCR reads with MiXCR, giving one entry per CDR3 protein. Counted here are approximately 120,000 distinct CDR3 sequences, 60% to 75% occurring once; the ten biggest clones make up 7% to 10%. Bulk tissue was left unsorted, and RNA and DNA were co-extracted from around 18-30 mg of it. The CDR3 is made up of 16 amino acids. Germline assignment: CDR1 SQVTM and CDR2 ANQGSEA. Germline trimming cut 1 base from V and 5 bases from J; bases unmatched to any gene: 12.

The chain is built from TRBV29-1 and TRBJ2-7; 9 nucleotides line up with TRBD1. This sequence was found in a woman aged 55-69 years with primary liver carcinoma and hepatitis B virus infection. Sequencing was carried out using liver tumor tissue from sampling region 3. Stated subset: tumor region T3, left-lateral pole. The CDR3 here is CSVEVMFGTGTNEQYF. In nucleotides, the CDR3 is TGCAGCGTTGAAGTCATGTTTGGGACAGGGACCAACGAGCAGTACTTC.